The 29 T cell receptor beta chains reported below all come from one sample, sequenced in a study of cytomegalovirus exposure and HLA in healthy donors. Vbeta (60) and Jbeta (13) primers were used in the PCR. TCRdb's table, derived via immunoSEQ multiplex PCR, lists solely in-frame clones and lacks some. The profile shows about 150,000 clones, more than 65% of them singletons. The specimen was PBMCs. Receptor source: a man aged 50 to 59 in good health and CMV-seropositive.

In nucleotides, the CDR3 is TGCACCAGCAGCCAAAGCCCCCACGGACTAGCGGGAGAACACGAGCAGTACTTC. Translated: CTSSQSPHGLAGEHEQYF. This chain connects TRBV1 to TRBJ2-7; the table gives TRBD2 as D, unverified against the DNA. TRBV1 is shown as a pseudogene. The CDR3 is made up of 18 amino acids.

This clone was recorded only once. This chain uses TRBV7-8 with TRBJ1-5; D ambiguous. V lost 0 bases, J lost 0 bases, and 15 bases lay in between. Germline V gene sequence: CDR1 SGHVS, CDR2 FQNEAQ. The CDR3 sequence is 18 residues long. In DNA, the CDR3 is TGTGCCAGCAGCTTAGCCACAGCATGGCCGATTAGCAATCAGCCCCAGCATTTT. Its protein product is CASSLATAWPISNQPQHF.

The V and J genes are TRBV18 and TRBJ2-7; 7 bases are shared with TRBD1. V was pared by 4 bases and J by 6 bases, with 3 bases of the junction left unmatched. Per the germline V gene, CDR1 is KGHSH and CDR2 is LQKENI. This CDR3 spans 12 amino acids. The CDR3 protein is CASSLDRVEQYF. The CDR3 DNA is TGTGCCAGCTCACTCGACAGGGTCGAGCAGTACTTC.

The chain couples TRBV27 to TRBJ1-1; D ambiguous. The V and J ends lost 6 bases and 6 bases respectively, with 17 bases between them. This CDR3 spans 14 amino acids. CDR1 is MNHEY, CDR2 SMNVEV, per germline (reference sequence). CDR3 region: CASRALRGMAEAFF. CDR3 DNA: TGTGCCAGCAGAGCCCTCCGAGGGATGGCTGAAGCTTTCTTT.

The chain recombines TRBV7-3 with TRBJ1-3, with 9 bases identical to TRBD1. The V segment lost 5 bases and the J segment 0 bases; nucleotides outside the gene matches: 8. Germline V gives CDR1 SGHTA, CDR2 FQGTGA. The CDR3 is 17 amino acids. The CDR3 here is CASSPGQGRSSGNTIYF. In DNA form, the CDR3 reads TGTGCCAGCAGCCCCGGACAGGGGCGCTCCTCTGGAAACACCATATATTTT.

V usage is TRBV5-1 and J usage is TRBJ2-1; 8 bases agree with TRBD2. Germline values: CDR1 SGHRS, CDR2 YFSETQ. With 3 bases clipped from V and 4 bases from J, the junction kept 3 bases outside the gene matches. This CDR3 comprises 14 residues. The CDR3 nucleotides read TGCGCCAGCAGCTCAGCTAGCGGGTACAATGAGCAGTTCTTC. Its protein is CASSSASGYNEQFF.

The CDR3 protein is CASSSHGRAYEQYF. For the CDR3, the DNA is TGTGCCAGCAGCTCCCACGGGAGGGCCTACGAGCAGTACTTC. V gene TRBV5-4 combines with J gene TRBJ2-7, with 8 bases identical to TRBD2. The CDR3 consists of 14 residues. Germline lookup yields CDR1 SGHNT and CDR2 YYREEE (reference sequence). Trimming at V came to 3 bases and at J to 2 bases, leaving 4 bases not matched to a gene.

The gene calls are TRBV28 and TRBJ2-3; tentative D call: TRBD2 (5 bases). Trimming removed 3 bases at V and 9 bases at J, with 16 bases between. The CDR3 consists of 14 residues. CDR1 is MDHEN and CDR2 is SYDVKM in the germline V gene. The CDR3 sequence is CASSLETIRRTQYF. DNA of the CDR3: TGTGCCAGCAGTTTGGAGACTATCCGGCGGACGCAGTATTTT.

V gene TRBV28 combines with J gene TRBJ1-2; D is uncertain. V gave up 3 bases and J gave up 8 bases, with 10 bases separating them. This CDR3 contains 12 residues. Germline V lookup: CDR1 MDHEN, CDR2 SYDVKM. The CDR3 spells CASSFVRWGYTF. Written as DNA, the CDR3 is TGTGCCAGCAGTTTTGTGAGGTGGGGCTACACCTTC.

About this clone: An end of the junction does not agree with germline; a read error may underlie this. V and J are TRBV5-4 and TRBJ2-7; either TRBD1 or TRBD2 may fit D (5 bases each). The germline gives CDR1 SGHNT, CDR2 YYREEE (reference sequence). The CDR3 sequence is 16 residues long. The CDR3: CASSLDTTTFGYEQYF. Written as DNA, the CDR3 is TGTGCCAGCAGTTTGGACACGACTACTTTTGGCTACGAGCAGTACTTC.

This clone has just one count. The V call is TRBV12-5, the J call TRBJ2-2; 10 bases line up with TRBD2. CDR1 and CDR2 (germline): LGHNT, FRNRAP. The CDR3 sequence is 19 residues long. V lost 9 bases, J lost 5 bases, and 21 bases stayed unmatched. The CDR3, as DNA: TGTGCTAGAGCCCGGCGGACCGAGCGGGAGGGCCGTGGTACCGGGGAGCTGTTTTTT. This sequence encodes CARARRTEREGRGTGELFF. Variable domain in full (rest from reference TRBV12-5 and TRBJ2-2): DARVTQTPRHKVTEMGQEVTMRCQPILGHNTVFWYRQTMMQGLELLAYFRNRAPLDDSGMPKDRFSAEMPDATLATLKIQPSEPRDSAVYFCARARRTEREGRGTGELFFGEGSRLTVL.

J is TRBJ2-3 and V is TRBV9; perhaps TRBD2 as D (6 bases). V lost 2 bases and J lost 0, with 10 bases in between. The CDR3 loop spans 15 amino acids. CDR1 and CDR2 (germline): SGDLS, YYNGEE. The CDR3 reads CASSVRGISTDTQYF. Written as DNA, the CDR3 is TGTGCCAGCAGCGTTCGCGGGATTAGCACAGATACGCAGTATTTT.

The gene calls are TRBV15 and TRBJ2-6, with D possibly matching TRBD1 (6 bases). Germline values: CDR1 LNHNV, CDR2 YYDKDF (reference sequence). Trimming shortened V by 2 bases and J by 0 bases, and 20 bases separated the two germline ends. CDR3 length: 20 residues. CDR3 in DNA: TGTGCCACCAGCAGACCCCGCCAGGGGATAAGTGGCTCTGGGGCCAACGTCCTGACTTTC. This encodes CATSRPRQGISGSGANVLTF.

V is TRBV7-2 and J is TRBJ2-2; D is perhaps TRBD1 (6 bases). Germline V gene sequence: CDR1 SGHTA, CDR2 FQGNSA. Trimming stripped 4 bases from V and 7 bases from J, with 13 bases between. The CDR3 runs to 14 residues. CDR3 residues: CASSWDISYGELFF. In nucleotides, the CDR3 is TGTGCCAGCAGCTGGGACATTTCTTACGGGGAGCTGTTTTTT.

V is TRBV6-1 and J is TRBJ1-5, with a possible D match to TRBD1 (6 bases). The CDR3 is made up of 14 amino acids. CDR1 is MNHNS and CDR2 is SASEGT in the germline V gene. Between the trimmed V and J ends, which lost 4 bases and 2 bases, there was a span of 9 bases. DNA of the CDR3: TGTGCCAGCAGTGCCGGACAGCGCAATCAGCCCCAGCATTTT. Translating gives CASSAGQRNQPQHF.

The chain joins TRBV7-2 to TRBJ1-5; D ambiguous. Germline CDR1 is SGHTA and CDR2 is FQGNSA. The V end lost 5 bases, the J end lost 7 bases, and 12 bases lay between the germline ends. This CDR3 comprises 13 residues. The CDR3 loop reads CASSPHTQQPQHF. DNA of the CDR3: TGTGCCAGCAGCCCCCACACCCAACAGCCCCAGCATTTT.

The rearrangement uses TRBV7-2 and TRBJ2-7, with D possibly matching TRBD1 (6 bases). Trimming pared 2 bases from V and 6 bases from J, leaving 11 bases between. This CDR3 has 13 residues. Germline CDR1 SGHTA, CDR2 FQGNSA. The CDR3 DNA sequence: TGTGCCAGCAGCTTAAGAGTCAGGGGCGAGCAGTACTTC. Translated, it gives CASSLRVRGEQYF.

V usage is TRBV28 and J usage is TRBJ2-7; D possibly corresponds to TRBD1 (5 bases). V dropped 5 bases and J dropped 4 bases, with 18 bases sitting between them. The CDR3 totals 15 residues. Germline V gives CDR1 MDHEN, CDR2 SYDVKM. The CDR3 here is CASSVDSGIKYEQYF. Written as DNA, the CDR3 is TGTGCCAGCAGTGTCGACAGTGGCATTAAGTACGAGCAGTACTTC.

The V call is TRBV5-1, the J call TRBJ2-4; tentative D call: TRBD2 (7 bases). Trimming took off 4 bases at V and 4 bases at J, with 18 bases between the two ends. The CDR3 loop spans 16 amino acids. CDR1 is SGHRS, CDR2 YFSETQ, per germline. The CDR3 loop reads CASSPEGGYPKNIQYF. The CDR3 DNA reads TGCGCCAGCAGCCCGGAGGGGGGGTACCCGAAAAACATTCAGTACTTC. Combining the CDR3 with reference TRBV5-1 and TRBJ2-4 gives the whole variable domain KAGVTQTPRYLIKTRGQQVTLSCSPISGHRSVSWYQQTPGQGLQFLFEYFSETQRNKGNFPGRFSGRQFSNSRSEMNVSTLELGDSALYLCASSPEGGYPKNIQYFGAGTRLSVL.

The CDR3 here is CASSSRGGVLFF. The CDR3 coding sequence is TGTGCCAGCAGCTCCCGAGGAGGGGTCCTCTTCTTT. This chain joins TRBV11-1 and TRBJ1-1; TRBD1 is a possible D gene (5 bases). The CDR3 is made up of 12 amino acids. Trimming took 4 bases from V and 14 from J, leaving 17 bases between them. Looked up from germline, CDR1 is SGHAT and CDR2 is FQDESV (reference sequence).

This chain connects TRBV7-6 to TRBJ2-1, with 11 bases that match TRBD2. Germline assignment: CDR1 SGHVS and CDR2 FNYEAQ. CDR3 length: 18 amino acids. J gave up 0 bases and V 5 bases, and 9 bases lay outside the gene matches. This CDR3 reads CASSQPRLAGSSYNEQFF. The DNA of the CDR3 is TGTGCCAGCAGCCAACCCCGACTAGCGGGGAGCTCCTACAATGAGCAGTTCTTC.

This chain links TRBV6-5 with TRBJ1-4; D is unclear. The CDR3 totals 15 residues. CDR1 is MNHEY, CDR2 SVGAGI, per germline. V was shortened by 0 bases and J by 7 bases, with 12 bases between the two germline ends. The CDR3 bases are TGTGCCAGCAGTTACTCCACAGCCGGCAGTGAAAAACTGTTTTTT. This encodes CASSYSTAGSEKLFF.

The genes are TRBV6-5 and TRBJ2-7; D perhaps matches TRBD1 (6 bases). In germline, CDR1 is MNHEY, CDR2 SVGAGI. Trimming left V 0 bases short and J 3 bases short, with 9 bases between. The CDR3 is 14 residues long. The CDR3 sequence is CASSYSGGNYEQYF. The DNA of the CDR3 is TGTGCCAGCAGTTACTCAGGGGGAAACTACGAGCAGTACTTC.

This clone has only one observation. This chain connects TRBV9 to TRBJ2-1; D might be TRBD2 (6 bases). This CDR3 is built from 15 residues. CDR1 SGDLS and CDR2 YYNGEE come from the germline V gene. The ends were cut back, 1 base at V and 7 bases at J, with 15 bases in the middle. The CDR3 nucleotides are TGTGCCAGCAGCGTATGGGGGGAAGGGGCAAATGAGCAGTTCTTC. Residues: CASSVWGEGANEQFF. Together with reference TRBV9 and TRBJ2-1, the CDR3 gives the full variable domain: DSGVTQTPKHLITATGQRVTLRCSPRSGDLSVYWYQQSLDQGLQFLIQYYNGEERAKGNILERFSAQQFPDLHSELNLSSLELGDSALYFCASSVWGEGANEQFFGPGTRLTVL.

This sequence joins TRBV20-1 and TRBJ1-4, with 8 bases identical to TRBD1. V lost 6 bases to trimming and J lost 7 bases; unmatched junction nucleotides: 1. Germline CDR1 DFQATT, CDR2 SNEGSKA (reference sequence). The CDR3 runs to 11 residues. This CDR3 reads CSAGQAEKLFF. The CDR3 DNA is TGCAGTGCGGGACAGGCTGAAAAACTGTTTTTT.

CDR3 nucleotides: TGTGCCAGCAGAACAGGGGCGAACTCCTACAATGAGCAGTTCTTC. This gives the protein CASRTGANSYNEQFF. The chain joins TRBV7-8 to TRBJ2-1; TRBD1 matches at 7 bases. V shed 6 bases, J shed 0 bases, and the junction held 5 bases outside the gene matches. Germline values: CDR1 SGHVS, CDR2 FQNEAQ. There are 15 residues in the CDR3.

The V call is TRBV28, the J call TRBJ1-4; 9 positions agree with TRBD1. Trimming removed 5 bases from V and 8 bases from J; junction bases left unmatched: 9. CDR1 and CDR2 (germline): MDHEN, SYDVKM. The CDR3 has 15 residues. The CDR3 loop is CASSGRDRVIEKLFF. The CDR3 region has the DNA TGTGCCAGCAGTGGACGGGACAGGGTTATAGAAAAACTGTTTTTT.

This clone has only a few counts. Here the CDR3 reads CASRAGHGDTQYF. The CDR3, as DNA: TGTGCCAGCAGGGCGGGGCACGGAGATACGCAGTATTTT. This chain joins TRBV9 and TRBJ2-3, with D possibly TRBD2 on 6 matching bases. The CDR3 length is 13 residues. The germline V gene encodes CDR1 SGDLS and CDR2 YYNGEE. V was cut by 5 bases and J by 5 bases, with 12 bases left in between.

This clone has more than one count but fewer than ten. The chain is built from TRBV7-2 and TRBJ1-1; D possibly corresponds to TRBD1 (5 bases). Germline loops: CDR1 SGHTA, CDR2 FQGNSA. V was shortened by 1 base and J by 4 bases, with 10 bases between the two germline ends. This CDR3 is 14 amino acids long. CDR3 sequence reads: CASSLVARGTEAFF. CDR3 DNA: TGTGCCAGCAGCTTAGTTGCAAGGGGCACTGAAGCTTTCTTT.